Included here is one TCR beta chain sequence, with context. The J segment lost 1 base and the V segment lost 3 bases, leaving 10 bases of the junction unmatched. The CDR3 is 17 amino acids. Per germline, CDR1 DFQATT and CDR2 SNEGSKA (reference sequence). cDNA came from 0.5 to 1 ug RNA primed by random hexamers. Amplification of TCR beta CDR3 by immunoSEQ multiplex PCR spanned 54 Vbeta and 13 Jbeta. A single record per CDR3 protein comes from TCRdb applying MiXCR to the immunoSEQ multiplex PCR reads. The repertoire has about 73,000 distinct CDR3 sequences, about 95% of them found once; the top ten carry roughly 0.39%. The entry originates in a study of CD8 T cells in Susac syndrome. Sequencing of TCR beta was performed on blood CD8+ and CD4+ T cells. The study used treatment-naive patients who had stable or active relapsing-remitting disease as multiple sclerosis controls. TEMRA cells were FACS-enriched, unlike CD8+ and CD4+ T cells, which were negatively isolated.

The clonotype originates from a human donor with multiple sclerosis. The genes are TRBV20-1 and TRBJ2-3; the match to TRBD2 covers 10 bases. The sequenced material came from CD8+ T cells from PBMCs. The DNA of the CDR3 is TGCAGTGCTAGGGATGTCTTAGCGGGAGGCGGCACAGATACGCAGTATTTT. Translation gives CSARDVLAGGGTDTQYF.